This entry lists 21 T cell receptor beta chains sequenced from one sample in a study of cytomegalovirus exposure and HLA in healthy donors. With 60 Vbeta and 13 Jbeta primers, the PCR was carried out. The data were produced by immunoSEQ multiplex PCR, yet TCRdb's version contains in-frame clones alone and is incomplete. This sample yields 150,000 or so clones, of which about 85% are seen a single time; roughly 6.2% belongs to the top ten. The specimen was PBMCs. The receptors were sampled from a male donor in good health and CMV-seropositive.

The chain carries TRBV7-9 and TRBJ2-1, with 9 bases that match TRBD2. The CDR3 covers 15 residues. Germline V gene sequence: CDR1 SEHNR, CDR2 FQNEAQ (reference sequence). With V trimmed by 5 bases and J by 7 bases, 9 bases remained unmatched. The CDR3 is CASSGSGSVRNEQFF. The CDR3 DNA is TGTGCCAGCAGCGGTAGCGGGAGTGTTAGGAATGAGCAGTTCTTC.

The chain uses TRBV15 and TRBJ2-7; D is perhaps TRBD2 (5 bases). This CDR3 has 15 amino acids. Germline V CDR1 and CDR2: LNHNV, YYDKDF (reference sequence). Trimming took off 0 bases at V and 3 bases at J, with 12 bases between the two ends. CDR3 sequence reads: CATSRDFEGFYEQYF. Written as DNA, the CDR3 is TGTGCCACCAGCAGAGATTTCGAGGGCTTCTACGAGCAGTACTTC.

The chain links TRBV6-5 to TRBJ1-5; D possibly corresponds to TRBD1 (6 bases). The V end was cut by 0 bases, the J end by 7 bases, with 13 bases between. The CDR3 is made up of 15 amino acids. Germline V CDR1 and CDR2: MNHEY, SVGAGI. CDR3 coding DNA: TGTGCCAGCAGTTACTCCCCGGCAGGGGAGCAGCCCCAGCATTTT. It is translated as CASSYSPAGEQPQHF.

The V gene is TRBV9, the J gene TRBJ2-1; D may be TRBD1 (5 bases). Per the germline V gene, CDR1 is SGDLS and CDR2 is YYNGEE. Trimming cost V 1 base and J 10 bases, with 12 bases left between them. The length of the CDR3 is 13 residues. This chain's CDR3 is CASSVNLRTEQFF. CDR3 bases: TGTGCCAGCAGCGTAAATTTAAGGACAGAGCAGTTCTTC.

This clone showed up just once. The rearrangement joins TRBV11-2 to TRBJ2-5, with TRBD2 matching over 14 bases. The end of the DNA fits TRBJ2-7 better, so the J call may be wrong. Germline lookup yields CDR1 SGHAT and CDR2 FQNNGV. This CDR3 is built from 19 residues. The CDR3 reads CASSFGLGLAGGRASEQYF. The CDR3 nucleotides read TGTGCCAGCAGCTTCGGACTCGGACTAGCGGGAGGACGGGCCTCCGAGCAGTACTTC.

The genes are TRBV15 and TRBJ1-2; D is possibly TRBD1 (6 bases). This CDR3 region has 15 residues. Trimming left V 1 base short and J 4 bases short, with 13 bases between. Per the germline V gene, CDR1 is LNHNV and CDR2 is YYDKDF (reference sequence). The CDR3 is CATSRGGQTIYGYTF. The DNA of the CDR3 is TGTGCCACCAGCAGAGGCGGACAGACCATCTATGGCTACACCTTC. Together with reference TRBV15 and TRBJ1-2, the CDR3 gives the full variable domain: DAMVIQNPRYQVTQFGKPVTLSCSQTLNHNVMYWYQQKSSQAPKLLFHYYDKDFNNEADTPDNFQSRRPNTSFCFLDIRSPGLGDTAMYLCATSRGGQTIYGYTFGSGTRLTVV.

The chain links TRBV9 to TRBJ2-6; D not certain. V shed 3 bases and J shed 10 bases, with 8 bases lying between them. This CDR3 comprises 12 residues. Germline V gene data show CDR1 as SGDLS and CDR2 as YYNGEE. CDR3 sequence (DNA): TGTGCCAGCAGCGGGCTCAGAAACGTCCTGACTTTC. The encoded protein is CASSGLRNVLTF.

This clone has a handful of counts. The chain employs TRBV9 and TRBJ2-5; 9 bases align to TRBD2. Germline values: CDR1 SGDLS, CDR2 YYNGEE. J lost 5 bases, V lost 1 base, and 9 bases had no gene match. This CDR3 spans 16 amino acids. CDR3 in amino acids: CASSVSAGGGVETQYF. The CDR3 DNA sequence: TGTGCCAGCAGCGTATCCGCGGGAGGGGGGGTCGAGACCCAGTACTTC. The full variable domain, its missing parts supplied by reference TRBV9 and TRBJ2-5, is DSGVTQTPKHLITATGQRVTLRCSPRSGDLSVYWYQQSLDQGLQFLIQYYNGEERAKGNILERFSAQQFPDLHSELNLSSLELGDSALYFCASSVSAGGGVETQYFGPGTRLLVL.

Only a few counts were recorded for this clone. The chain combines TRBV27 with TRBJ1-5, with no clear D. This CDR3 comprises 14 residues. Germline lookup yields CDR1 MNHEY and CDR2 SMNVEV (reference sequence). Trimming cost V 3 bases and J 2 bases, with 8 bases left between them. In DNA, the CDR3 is TGTGCCAGCAGTTTCTTGGCTGGCAATCAGCCCCAGCATTTT. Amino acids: CASSFLAGNQPQHF.

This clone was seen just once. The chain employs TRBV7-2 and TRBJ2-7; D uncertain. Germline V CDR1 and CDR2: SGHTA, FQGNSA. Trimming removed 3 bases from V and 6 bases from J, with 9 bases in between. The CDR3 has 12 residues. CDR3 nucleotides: TGTGCCAGCAGCTTGGGCCGCCTCGAGCAGTACTTC. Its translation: CASSLGRLEQYF.

CDR3: CASSTWTEPPYGYTF. Written as DNA, the CDR3 is TGTGCCAGCAGTACTTGGACAGAGCCCCCCTATGGCTACACCTTC. The V call is TRBV27, the J call TRBJ1-2, with D perhaps TRBD1 (6 bases). Germline lookup yields CDR1 MNHEY and CDR2 SMNVEV (reference sequence). V was shortened by 5 bases and J by 4 bases, with 17 bases between the two germline ends. This CDR3 is built from 15 residues.

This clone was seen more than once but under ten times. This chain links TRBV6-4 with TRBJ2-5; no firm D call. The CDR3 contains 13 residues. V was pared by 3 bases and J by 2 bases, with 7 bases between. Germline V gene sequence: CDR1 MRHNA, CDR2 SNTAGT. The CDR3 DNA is TGTGCCAGCAGTGAATCCGCGCAAGAGACCCAGTACTTC. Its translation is CASSESAQETQYF.

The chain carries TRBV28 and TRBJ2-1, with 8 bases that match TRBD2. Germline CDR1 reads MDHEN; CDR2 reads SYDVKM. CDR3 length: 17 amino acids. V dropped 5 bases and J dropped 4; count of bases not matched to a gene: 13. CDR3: CASSPGGSSGTYNEQFF. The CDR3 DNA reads TGTGCCAGCAGTCCGGGGGGGTCTAGCGGAACATACAATGAGCAGTTCTTC.

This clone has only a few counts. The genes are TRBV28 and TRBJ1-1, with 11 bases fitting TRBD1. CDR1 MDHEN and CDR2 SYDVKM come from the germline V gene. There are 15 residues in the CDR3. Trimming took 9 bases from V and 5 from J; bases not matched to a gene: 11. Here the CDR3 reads CASTIRTGGKTEAFF. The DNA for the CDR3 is TGTGCCAGTACTATTAGGACAGGGGGCAAGACTGAAGCTTTCTTT.

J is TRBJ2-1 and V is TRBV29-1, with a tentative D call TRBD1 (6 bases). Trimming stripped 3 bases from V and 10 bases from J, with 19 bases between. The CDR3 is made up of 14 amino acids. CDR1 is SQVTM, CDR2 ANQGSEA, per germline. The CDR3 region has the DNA TGCAGCGTTGAGTGGCCGGAGGTCCAGGGGGAGCAGTTCTTC. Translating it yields CSVEWPEVQGEQFF.

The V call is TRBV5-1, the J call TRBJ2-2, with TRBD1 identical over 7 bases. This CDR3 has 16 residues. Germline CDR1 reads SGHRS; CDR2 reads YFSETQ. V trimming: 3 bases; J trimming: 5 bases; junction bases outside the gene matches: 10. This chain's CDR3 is CASSSIRTGSTGELFF. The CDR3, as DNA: TGCGCCAGCAGCTCAATCAGGACAGGCAGTACCGGGGAGCTGTTTTTT. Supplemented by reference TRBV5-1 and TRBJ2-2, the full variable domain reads KAGVTQTPRYLIKTRGQQVTLSCSPISGHRSVSWYQQTPGQGLQFLFEYFSETQRNKGNFPGRFSGRQFSNSRSEMNVSTLELGDSALYLCASSSIRTGSTGELFFGEGSRLTVL.

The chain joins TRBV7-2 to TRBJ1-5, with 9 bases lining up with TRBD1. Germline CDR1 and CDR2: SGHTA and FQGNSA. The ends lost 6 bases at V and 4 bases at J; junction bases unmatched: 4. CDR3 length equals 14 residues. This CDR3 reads CASRSGTGNQPQHF. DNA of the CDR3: TGTGCCAGCAGAAGTGGGACAGGGAATCAGCCCCAGCATTTT.

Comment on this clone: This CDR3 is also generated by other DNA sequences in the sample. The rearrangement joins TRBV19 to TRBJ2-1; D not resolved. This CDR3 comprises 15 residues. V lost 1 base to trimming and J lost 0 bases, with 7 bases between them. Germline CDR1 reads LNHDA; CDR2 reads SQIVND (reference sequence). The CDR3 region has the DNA TGTGCCAGTAGTATAGTGGTCAGCTCCTACAATGAGCAGTTCTTC. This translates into CASSIVVSSYNEQFF.

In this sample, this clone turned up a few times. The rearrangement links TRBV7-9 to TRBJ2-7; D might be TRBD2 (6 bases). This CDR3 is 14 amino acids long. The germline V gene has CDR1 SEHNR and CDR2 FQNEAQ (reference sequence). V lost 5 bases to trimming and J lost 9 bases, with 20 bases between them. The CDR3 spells CASSGGVGGSGQYF. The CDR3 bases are TGTGCCAGCAGCGGAGGGGTGGGTGGTAGTGGGCAGTACTTC.

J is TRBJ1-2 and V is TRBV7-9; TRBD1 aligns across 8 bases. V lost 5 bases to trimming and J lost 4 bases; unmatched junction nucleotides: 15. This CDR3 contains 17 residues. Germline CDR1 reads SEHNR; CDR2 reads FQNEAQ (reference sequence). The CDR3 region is CASSPEDRAPTRYGYTF. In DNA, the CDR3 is TGTGCCAGCAGCCCAGAGGACAGGGCCCCAACACGCTATGGCTACACCTTC.

The CDR3 DNA sequence: TGTGCCAGCAGCTCCTACTTCTTGACTAGCGGGGAGTGGTACGAGCAGTACTTC. Amino acid sequence: CASSSYFLTSGEWYEQYF. This sequence joins TRBV7-9 and TRBJ2-7; 11 nucleotides agree with TRBD2. Germline V gives CDR1 SEHNR, CDR2 FQNEAQ (reference sequence). The CDR3 has 18 amino acids. V shed 4 bases, J shed 4 bases, and the junction held 15 bases outside the gene matches.